The 3 T cell receptor beta chains below were found in one sample sequenced in a study of PD-L1 blockade in urothelial cancer (dated by TCRdb to 2015 to 2018). Library preparation was by the immunoSEQ multiplex PCR assay. The table was pulled from immuneACCESS by TCRdb, which kept in-frame rearrangements only. Such tables lose some clones; where checked, under half of the loss comes from unresolved V genes, and the rest has no known cause. This sample is represented by approximately 100,000 clones; 70% to 90% of them were singletons. The ten biggest clones cover about 2.3% of the sample. Material: PBMCs, obtained around atezolizumab (anti-PD-L1) treatment. These receptors were obtained from a man aged 50-60 years with urothelial cancer.

This clone was detected only once. The chain uses TRBV11-2 and TRBJ1-1; no definite D call. V lost 2 bases and J 0 bases, leaving 7 bases between the germline ends. The CDR3 covers 14 residues. From germline, CDR1 is SGHAT and CDR2 FQNNGV. CDR3 DNA: TGTGCCAGCAGCTTAATCTCAGTGAACACTGAAGCTTTCTTT. It encodes CASSLISVNTEAFF.

The gene calls are TRBV5-5 and TRBJ2-7; 8 positions agree with TRBD1. V shed 4 bases, J shed 5 bases, and the junction held 8 bases outside the gene matches. This CDR3 is 14 amino acids long. Germline loops: CDR1 SGHKS, CDR2 YYEKEE (reference sequence). CDR3 DNA: TGTGCCAGCAGCGTCCGGGACAGGACCCACGAGCAGTACTTC. This encodes CASSVRDRTHEQYF.

The rearrangement links TRBV5-6 to TRBJ2-7; 13 bases fit TRBD2. Per germline, CDR1 SGHDT and CDR2 YYEEEE. The V and J ends lost 4 bases and 4 bases, in that order; junction bases with no gene match: 11. The CDR3 spans 17 residues. The CDR3 is CASSPGTSGAGKYEQYF. In DNA, the CDR3 is TGTGCCAGCAGCCCCGGGACTAGCGGGGCGGGAAAGTACGAGCAGTACTTC.